Considering frequency, the clone carrying this TCR beta chain is medium-sized. Investigators built TCR beta libraries using UMI-labeled 5' RACE. TCRdb re-called the 5' RACE reads; one entry per CDR3 protein, DNA not given. The sample has roughly 7,000 distinct CDR3 sequences. Germline CDR1 SEHNR, CDR2 FQNEAQ (reference sequence). This CDR3 spans 13 amino acids. The entry originates in a study of human CD8 memory T cell subsets. Sequencing used CD8+ stem-like memory T cells (TSCM and TCM) sorted from PBMCs. Subset given: stem-like memory CD8 T cells (TSTEM), CCR7+ PD-1- TIGIT-. The rearrangement joins TRBV7-9 to TRBJ2-2. This sequence originates from a human donor in good health. The chain's CDR3 is CATIGMNTGELFF.